This TCR beta chain is drawn from a study of early T cells in non-severe SARS-CoV-2 infection. Study findings and constraints: Anti-spike CD8 responses were favored in VDJdb matching, and private and CD4 specificities were missed.

Individual cDNA molecules were tagged with unique molecular identifiers, the study reported. Each CDR3 protein is one row after TCRdb ran MiXCR on the 5' RACE reads. The sample has roughly 99,000 distinct CDR3 sequences, 11% seen once. This clonotype was recorded at least ten times. Its target is not known. V was pared by 1 base and J by 2 bases, with 13 bases between. Germline CDR1 and CDR2: KGHSH and LQKENI. The length of the CDR3 is 16 residues. The TCR sequence derives from an adult who was a healthcare worker with PCR-confirmed SARS-CoV-2 infection or an uninfected control (not recorded which). Sequenced input: whole blood. The chain uses TRBV18 and TRBJ2-3; D perhaps matches TRBD1 (5 bases). This chain's CDR3 is CASSPLRAGPTDTQYF. The CDR3 DNA follows: TGTGCCAGCTCACCACTCCGGGCAGGGCCCACAGATACGCAGTATTTT.